This section outlines one TCR beta chain sequence together with its context. The antigen is not known. The data are from a study of type 1 regulatory T cells. The CDR3 is 12 amino acids. Deletions cut 4 bases from V and 8 bases from J, with 11 bases between. Germline CDR1 reads SQVTM; CDR2 reads ANQGSEA. TCRdb independently ran MiXCR on the reads; one entry per CDR3 protein. Among about 74,000 distinct CDR3 sequences listed, roughly 60% were seen once. This TCR was recovered from a human donor in good health. The V and J genes are TRBV29-1 and TRBJ2-2; no reliable D call. The sequenced sample was cultured T cells, either the whole culture or a sorted T cell fraction (not recorded which). Documented subset: Tr1-enriched cell product generated in vitro against host alloantigens. In DNA form, the CDR3 reads TGCAGCGTTGCTATCGCCGAGGGGGAGCTGTTTTTT. Protein product: CSVAIAEGELFF.